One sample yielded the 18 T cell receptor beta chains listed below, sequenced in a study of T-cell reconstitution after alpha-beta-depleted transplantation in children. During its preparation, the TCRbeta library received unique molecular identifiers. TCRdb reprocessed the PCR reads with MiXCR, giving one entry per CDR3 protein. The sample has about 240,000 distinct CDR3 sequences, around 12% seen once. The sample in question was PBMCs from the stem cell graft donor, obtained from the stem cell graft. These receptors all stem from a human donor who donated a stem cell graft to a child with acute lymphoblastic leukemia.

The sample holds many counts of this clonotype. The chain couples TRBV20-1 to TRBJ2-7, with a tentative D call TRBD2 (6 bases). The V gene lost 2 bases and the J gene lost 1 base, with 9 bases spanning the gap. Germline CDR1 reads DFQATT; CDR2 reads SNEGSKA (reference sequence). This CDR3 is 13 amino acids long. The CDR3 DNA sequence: TGCAGTGCTAGATTGGCGGGATCCTACGAGCAGTACTTC. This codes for CSARLAGSYEQYF.

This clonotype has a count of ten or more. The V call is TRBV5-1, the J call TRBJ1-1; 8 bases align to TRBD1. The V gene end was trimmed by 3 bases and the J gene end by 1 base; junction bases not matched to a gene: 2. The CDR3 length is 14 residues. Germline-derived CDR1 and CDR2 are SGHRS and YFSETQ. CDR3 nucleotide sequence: TGCGCCAGCAGCTCAGGGGGCGCGAACACTGAAGCTTTCTTT. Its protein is CASSSGGANTEAFF.

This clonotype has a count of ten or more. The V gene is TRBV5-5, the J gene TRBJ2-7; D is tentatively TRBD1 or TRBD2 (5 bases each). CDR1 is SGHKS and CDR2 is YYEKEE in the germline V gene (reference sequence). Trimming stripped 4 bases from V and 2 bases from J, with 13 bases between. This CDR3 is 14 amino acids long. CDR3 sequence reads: CASSPLGVAYEQYF. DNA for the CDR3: TGTGCCAGCAGCCCCCTGGGGGTGGCCTACGAGCAGTACTTC.

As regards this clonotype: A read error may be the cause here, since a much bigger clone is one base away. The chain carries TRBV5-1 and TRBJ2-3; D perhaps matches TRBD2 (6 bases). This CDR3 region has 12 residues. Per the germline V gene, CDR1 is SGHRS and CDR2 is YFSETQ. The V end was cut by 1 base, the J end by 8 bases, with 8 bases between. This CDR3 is CASSLLGGTQYF. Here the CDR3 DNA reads TGCGCCAGCAGCTTGTTGGGGGGTACGCAGTATTTT.

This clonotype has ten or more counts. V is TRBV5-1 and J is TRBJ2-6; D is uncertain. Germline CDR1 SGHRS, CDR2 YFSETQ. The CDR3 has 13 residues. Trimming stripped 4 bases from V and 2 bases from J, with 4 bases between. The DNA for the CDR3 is TGCGCCAGCAGCCGGACTGGGGCCAACGTCCTGACTTTC. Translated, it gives CASSRTGANVLTF.

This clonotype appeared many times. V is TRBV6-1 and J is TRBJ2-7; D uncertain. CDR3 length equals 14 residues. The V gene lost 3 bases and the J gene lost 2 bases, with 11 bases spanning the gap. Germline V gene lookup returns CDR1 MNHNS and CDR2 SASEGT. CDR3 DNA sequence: TGTGCCAGCAGTGAGCACGGATCGCCCTACGAGCAGTACTTC. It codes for CASSEHGSPYEQYF.

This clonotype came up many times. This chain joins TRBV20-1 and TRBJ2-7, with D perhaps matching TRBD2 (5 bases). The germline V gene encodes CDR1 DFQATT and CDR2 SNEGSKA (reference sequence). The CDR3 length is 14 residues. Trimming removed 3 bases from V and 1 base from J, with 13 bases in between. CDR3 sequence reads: CSASKAAGSYEQYF. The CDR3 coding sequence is TGCAGTGCTAGTAAAGCGGCCGGTTCCTACGAGCAGTACTTC.

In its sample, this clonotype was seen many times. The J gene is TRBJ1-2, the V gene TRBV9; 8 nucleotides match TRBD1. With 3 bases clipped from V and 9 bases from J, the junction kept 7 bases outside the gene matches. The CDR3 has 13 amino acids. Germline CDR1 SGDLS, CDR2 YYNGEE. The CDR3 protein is CASSGDRLYRYTF. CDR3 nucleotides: TGTGCCAGCAGCGGGGACAGGTTGTATCGCTACACCTTC. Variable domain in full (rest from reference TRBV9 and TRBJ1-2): DSGVTQTPKHLITATGQRVTLRCSPRSGDLSVYWYQQSLDQGLQFLIQYYNGEERAKGNILERFSAQQFPDLHSELNLSSLELGDSALYFCASSGDRLYRYTFGSGTRLTVV.

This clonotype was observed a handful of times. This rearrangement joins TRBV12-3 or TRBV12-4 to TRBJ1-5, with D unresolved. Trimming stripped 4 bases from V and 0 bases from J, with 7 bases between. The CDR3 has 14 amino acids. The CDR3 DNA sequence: TGTGCCAGCAGTTCACTAGATAGCAATCAGCCCCAGCATTTT. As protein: CASSSLDSNQPQHF.

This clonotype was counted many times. The CDR3 nucleotides are TGTGCCATCAGTGAAGGGGGGCCCTACGAGCAGTACTTC. Residues: CAISEGGPYEQYF. The chain has TRBV10-3 and TRBJ2-7; either TRBD1 or TRBD2 may fit D (6 bases each). This CDR3 has 13 residues. Looked up from germline, CDR1 is ENHRY and CDR2 is SYGVKD. V lost 3 bases to trimming and J lost 2 bases, with 8 bases between them.

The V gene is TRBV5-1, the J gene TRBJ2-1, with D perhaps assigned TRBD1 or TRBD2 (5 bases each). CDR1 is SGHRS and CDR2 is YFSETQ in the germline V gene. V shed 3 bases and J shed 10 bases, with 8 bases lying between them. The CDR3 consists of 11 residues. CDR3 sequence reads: CASSSRGEQFF. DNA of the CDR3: TGCGCCAGCAGCTCCCGGGGCGAGCAGTTCTTC.

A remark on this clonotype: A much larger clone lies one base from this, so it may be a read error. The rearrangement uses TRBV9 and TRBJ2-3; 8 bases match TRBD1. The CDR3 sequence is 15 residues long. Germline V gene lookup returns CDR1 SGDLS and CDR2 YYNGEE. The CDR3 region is CASSETGAWPDAQYF. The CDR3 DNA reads TGTGCCAGCAGCGAGACAGGGGCCTGGCCAGATGCGCAGTATTTT. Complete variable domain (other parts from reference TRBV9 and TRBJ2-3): DSGVTQTPKHLITATGQRVTLRCSPRSGDLSVYWYQQSLDQGLQFLIQYYNGEERAKGNILERFSAQQFPDLHSELNLSSLELGDSALYFCASSETGAWPDAQYFGPGTRLTVL.

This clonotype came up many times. The CDR3 here is CASSLLPTGYYEQYF. CDR3 in DNA: TGTGCCAGCAGCTTGTTACCGACAGGATACTACGAGCAGTACTTC. This chain connects TRBV7-2 to TRBJ2-7, with D possibly being TRBD1 (6 bases). The V gene's germline CDR1 is SGHTA and CDR2 FQGNSA. V dropped 3 bases and J dropped 3 bases, with 15 bases sitting between them. The CDR3 has 15 residues.

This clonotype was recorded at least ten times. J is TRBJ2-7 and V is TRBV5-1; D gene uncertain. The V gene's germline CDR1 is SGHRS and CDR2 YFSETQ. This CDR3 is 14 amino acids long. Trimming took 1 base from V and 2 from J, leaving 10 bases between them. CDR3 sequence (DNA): TGCGCCAGCAGCTTGAGTGCGACGGCCTACGAGCAGTACTTC. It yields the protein CASSLSATAYEQYF.

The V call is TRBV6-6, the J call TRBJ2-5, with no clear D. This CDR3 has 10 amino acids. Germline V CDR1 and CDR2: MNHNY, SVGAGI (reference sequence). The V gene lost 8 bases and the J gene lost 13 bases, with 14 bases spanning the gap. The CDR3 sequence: CASGSPTRYF. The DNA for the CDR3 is TGTGCCAGCGGATCTCCGACGCGGTACTTC.

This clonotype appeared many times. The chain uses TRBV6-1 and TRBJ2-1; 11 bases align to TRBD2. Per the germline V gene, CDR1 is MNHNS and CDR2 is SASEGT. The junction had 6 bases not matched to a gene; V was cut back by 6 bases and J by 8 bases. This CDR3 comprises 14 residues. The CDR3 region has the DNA TGTGCCAGCAGCCGACTAGCGGGAAGCTATGAGCAGTTCTTC. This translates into CASSRLAGSYEQFF.

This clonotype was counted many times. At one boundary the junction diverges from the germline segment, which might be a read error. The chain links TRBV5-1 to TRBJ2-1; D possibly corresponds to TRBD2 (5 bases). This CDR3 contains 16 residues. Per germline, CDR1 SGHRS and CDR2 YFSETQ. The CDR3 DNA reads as TGCGCCAGCAGCTCAAGCGGCGCAGACTCCTTCAATGAGCAGTTCTTC. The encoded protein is CASSSSGADSFNEQFF.

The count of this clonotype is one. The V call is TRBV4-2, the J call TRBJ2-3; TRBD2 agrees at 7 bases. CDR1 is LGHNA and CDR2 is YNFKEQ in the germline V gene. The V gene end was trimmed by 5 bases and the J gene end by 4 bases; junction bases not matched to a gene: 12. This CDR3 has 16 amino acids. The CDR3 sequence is CASSGRASGSSDTQYF. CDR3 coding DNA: TGTGCCAGCAGCGGGCGGGCTAGCGGATCCTCAGATACGCAGTATTTT.